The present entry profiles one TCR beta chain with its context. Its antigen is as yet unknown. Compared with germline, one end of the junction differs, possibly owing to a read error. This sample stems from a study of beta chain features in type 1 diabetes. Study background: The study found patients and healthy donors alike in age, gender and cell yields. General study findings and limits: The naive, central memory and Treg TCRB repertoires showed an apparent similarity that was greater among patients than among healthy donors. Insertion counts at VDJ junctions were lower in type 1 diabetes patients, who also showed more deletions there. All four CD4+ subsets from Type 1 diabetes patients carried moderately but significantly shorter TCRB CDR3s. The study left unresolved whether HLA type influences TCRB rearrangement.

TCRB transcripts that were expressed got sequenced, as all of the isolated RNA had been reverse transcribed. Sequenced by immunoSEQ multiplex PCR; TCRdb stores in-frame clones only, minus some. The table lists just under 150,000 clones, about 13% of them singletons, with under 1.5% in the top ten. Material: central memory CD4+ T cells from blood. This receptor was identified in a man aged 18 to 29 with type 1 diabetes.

The CDR3 region is CASSLGDSNNEQFF. In DNA, the CDR3 is TGCGCCAGCAGCTTGGGTGACTCCAACAATGAGCAGTTCTTC. The chain combines TRBV5-1 with TRBJ2-1, with D hard to call. There are 14 residues in the CDR3. The germline V gene has CDR1 SGHRS and CDR2 YFSETQ.